This T cell receptor (beta chain) came from a study of cytomegalovirus exposure and HLA in healthy donors. The junction had 12 bases not matched to a gene; V was cut back by 4 bases and J by 9 bases. CDR3 size: 16 residues. Germline V gene data show CDR1 as MGHRA and CDR2 as YSYEKL. Vbeta (60) and Jbeta (13) primers were used in the PCR. TCRdb's table, derived via immunoSEQ multiplex PCR, lists solely in-frame clones and lacks some. Of approximately 170,000 clones listed, approximately 79% are singletons. The sample comprised PBMCs. The chain employs TRBV4-1 and TRBJ1-6, with 7 bases that match TRBD1. The receptor was isolated from a human donor in good health. The CDR3 spells CASSPTLTGVASPLHF. In nucleotides, the CDR3 is TGCGCCAGCAGCCCTACCCTTACAGGGGTGGCTTCACCCCTCCACTTT.